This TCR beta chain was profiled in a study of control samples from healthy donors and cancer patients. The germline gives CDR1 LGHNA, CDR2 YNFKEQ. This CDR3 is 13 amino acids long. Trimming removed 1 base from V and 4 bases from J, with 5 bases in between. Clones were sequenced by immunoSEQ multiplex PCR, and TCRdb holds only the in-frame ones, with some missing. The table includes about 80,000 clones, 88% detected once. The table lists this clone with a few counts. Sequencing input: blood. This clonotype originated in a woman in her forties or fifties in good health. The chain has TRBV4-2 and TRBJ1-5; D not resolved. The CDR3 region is CASSQVRNQPQHF. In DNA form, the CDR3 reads TGTGCCAGCAGCCAAGTGAGGAATCAGCCCCAGCATTTT.